This T cell receptor (beta chain) appears in the sequencing data of a study of identical twins. TCRdb itself ran the 5' RACE reads through MiXCR, one entry per CDR3 protein. Here the sample spans 600,000 to 800,000 distinct CDR3 sequences, around 20% being singletons. This clonotype was counted many times. From germline, CDR1 is SQVTM and CDR2 ANQGSEA. Trimming shortened V by 5 bases and J by 6 bases, and 11 bases separated the two germline ends. This CDR3 has 12 residues. All donors were healthy Caucasians. These data were also filed under a second study, of T cells expressing NK-cell markers. As that report states: In roughly six donors, dominant CD3+CD56+NKG2C+ clonotypes ranked among the top 10 CD8+ clonotypes. Once again these clonotypes came out on top in the CD3+CD56-NKG2C+ fraction of several donors. It was still unclear whether expanded NKG2C+ T cell clones were HCMV specific.

The sample taken for sequencing was PBMCs. This sequence originates from a woman younger than 35 in good health. V gene TRBV29-1 combines with J gene TRBJ1-5; D perhaps matches TRBD1 (5 bases). The CDR3 bases are TGCAGCGTTCGGGGGGTGGGTCAGCCCCAGCATTTT. Amino acids: CSVRGVGQPQHF.